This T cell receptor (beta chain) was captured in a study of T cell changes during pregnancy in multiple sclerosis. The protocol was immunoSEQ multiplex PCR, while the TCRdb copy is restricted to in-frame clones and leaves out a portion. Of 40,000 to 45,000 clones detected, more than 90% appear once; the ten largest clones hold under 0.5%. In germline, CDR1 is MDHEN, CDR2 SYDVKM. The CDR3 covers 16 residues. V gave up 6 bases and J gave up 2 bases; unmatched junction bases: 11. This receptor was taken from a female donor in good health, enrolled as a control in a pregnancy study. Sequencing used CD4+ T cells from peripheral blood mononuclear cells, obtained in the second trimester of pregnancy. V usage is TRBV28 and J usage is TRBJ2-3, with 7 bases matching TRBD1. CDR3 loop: CASRAQRGRVTDTQYF. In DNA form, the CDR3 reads TGTGCCAGCAGGGCTCAAAGGGGGCGGGTCACAGATACGCAGTATTTT.